This T cell receptor (beta chain) was obtained from a study of shared clonotypes between healthy human individuals. Study findings and constraints: Naive subsets generally had larger estimated richness than memory subsets.

Profiling relied on immunoSEQ multiplex PCR, and the TCRdb table lists in-frame clones only, not all of them. The profile covers roughly 2 million clones, with 90% to 95% appearing a single time and roughly 0.13% taken by the ten largest. As regards this clone: The target antigen is unknown.

The ends lost 6 bases at V and 7 bases at J; junction bases unmatched: 8. Germline V gene sequence: CDR1 MDHEN, CDR2 SYDVKM. The CDR3 is 13 residues long. The chain is built from TRBV28 and TRBJ1-2; 7 nucleotides line up with TRBD1. This TCR was recovered from a man aged 18 to 30 in good health. The source material was naive CD4+ T cells sorted from blood. Noted subset: CD45RA+ positively selected. CDR3 sequence: CASRPGGLSGYTF. For the CDR3, the DNA is TGTGCCAGCAGACCAGGGGGTCTAAGTGGCTACACCTTC.